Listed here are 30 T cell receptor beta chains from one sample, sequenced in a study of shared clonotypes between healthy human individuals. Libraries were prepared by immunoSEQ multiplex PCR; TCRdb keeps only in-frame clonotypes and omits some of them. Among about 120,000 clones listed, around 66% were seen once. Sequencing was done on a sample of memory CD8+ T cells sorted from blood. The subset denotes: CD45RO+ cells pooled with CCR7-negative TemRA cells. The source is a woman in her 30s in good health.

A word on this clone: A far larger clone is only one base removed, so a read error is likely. This CDR3 is CARSLGDRGSYNEQFF. In DNA, the CDR3 is TGTGCCAGAAGCTTAGGAGACAGGGGGTCCTACAATGAGCAGTTCTTC. The chain is built from TRBV7-8 and TRBJ2-1; TRBD1 agrees at 9 bases. From germline, CDR1 is SGHVS and CDR2 FQNEAQ. This CDR3 is 16 amino acids long.

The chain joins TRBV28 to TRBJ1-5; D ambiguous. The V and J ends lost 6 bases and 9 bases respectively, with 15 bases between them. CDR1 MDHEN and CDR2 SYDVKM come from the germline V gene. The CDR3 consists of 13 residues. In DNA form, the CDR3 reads TGTGCCAGCAGCCCCGCTCTTAGTCGGCCCCAGCATTTT. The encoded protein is CASSPALSRPQHF.

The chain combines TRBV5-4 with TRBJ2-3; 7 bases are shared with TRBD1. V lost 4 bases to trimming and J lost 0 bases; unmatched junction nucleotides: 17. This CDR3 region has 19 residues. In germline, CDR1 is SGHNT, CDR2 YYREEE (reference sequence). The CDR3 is CASSGGKGARYSSTDTQYF. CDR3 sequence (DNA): TGTGCCAGCAGCGGCGGAAAGGGGGCTCGATACTCTAGCACAGATACGCAGTATTTT.

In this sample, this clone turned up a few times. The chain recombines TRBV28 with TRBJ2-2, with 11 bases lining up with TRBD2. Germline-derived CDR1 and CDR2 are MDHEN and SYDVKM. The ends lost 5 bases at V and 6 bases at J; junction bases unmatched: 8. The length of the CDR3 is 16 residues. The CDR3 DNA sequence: TGTGCCAGCAGTCCTGTGGTAGCGGGAGGGCCCGGGGAGCTGTTTTTT. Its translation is CASSPVVAGGPGELFF.

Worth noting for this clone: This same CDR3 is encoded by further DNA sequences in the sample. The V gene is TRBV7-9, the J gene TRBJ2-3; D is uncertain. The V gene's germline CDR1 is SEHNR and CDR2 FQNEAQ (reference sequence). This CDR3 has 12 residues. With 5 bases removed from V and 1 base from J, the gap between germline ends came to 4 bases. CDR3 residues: CASSPGTDTQYF. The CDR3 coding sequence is TGTGCCAGCAGCCCCGGCACAGATACGCAGTATTTT.

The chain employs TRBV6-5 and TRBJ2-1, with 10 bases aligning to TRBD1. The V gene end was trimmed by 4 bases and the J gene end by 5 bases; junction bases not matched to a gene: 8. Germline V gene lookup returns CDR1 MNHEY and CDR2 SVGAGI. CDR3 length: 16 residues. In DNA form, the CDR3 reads TGTGCCAGCAGTTTTCAACCGGGACAGGGGAACAATGAGCAGTTCTTC. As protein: CASSFQPGQGNNEQFF.

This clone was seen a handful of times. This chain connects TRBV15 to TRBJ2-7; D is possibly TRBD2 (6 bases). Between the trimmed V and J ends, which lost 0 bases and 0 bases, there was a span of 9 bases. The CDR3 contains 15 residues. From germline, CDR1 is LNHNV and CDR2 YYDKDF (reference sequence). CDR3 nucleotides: TGTGCCACCAGCAGAGAGGCGGGGAGCTCCTACGAGCAGTACTTC. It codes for CATSREAGSSYEQYF.

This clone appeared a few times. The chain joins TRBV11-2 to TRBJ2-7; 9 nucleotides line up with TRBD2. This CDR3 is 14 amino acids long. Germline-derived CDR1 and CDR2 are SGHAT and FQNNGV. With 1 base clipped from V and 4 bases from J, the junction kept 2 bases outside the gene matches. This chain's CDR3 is CASSLGTSVYEQYF. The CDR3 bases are TGTGCCAGCAGCTTAGGGACTAGCGTATACGAGCAGTACTTC.

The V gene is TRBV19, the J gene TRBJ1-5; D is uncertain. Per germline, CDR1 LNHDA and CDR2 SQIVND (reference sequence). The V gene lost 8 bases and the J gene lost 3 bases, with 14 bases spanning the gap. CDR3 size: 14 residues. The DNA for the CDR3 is TGTGCCAGTGGGAGTTTGGTTTTCAATCAGCCCCAGCATTTT. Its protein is CASGSLVFNQPQHF.

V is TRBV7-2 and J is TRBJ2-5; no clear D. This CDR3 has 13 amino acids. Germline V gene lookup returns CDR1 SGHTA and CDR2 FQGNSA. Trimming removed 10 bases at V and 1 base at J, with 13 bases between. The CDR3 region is CATTTYVQETQYF. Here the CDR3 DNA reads TGTGCCACCACCACATACGTCCAAGAGACCCAGTACTTC. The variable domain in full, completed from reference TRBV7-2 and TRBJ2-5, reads GAGVSQSPSNKVTEKGKDVELRCDPISGHTALYWYRQSLGQGLEFLIYFQGNSAPDKSGLPSDRFSAERTGGSVSTLTIQRTQQEDSAVYLCATTTYVQETQYFGPGTRLLVL.

The CDR3 nucleotides read TGCGCCAGCAGTGGACCCGACTACGAGCAGTACTTC. This gives the protein CASSGPDYEQYF. V is TRBV10-1 and J is TRBJ2-7, with D unclear. The V gene lost 4 bases and the J gene lost 3 bases, with 7 bases spanning the gap. The CDR3 contains 12 residues. The germline V gene has CDR1 WNHNN and CDR2 SYGVQD (reference sequence).

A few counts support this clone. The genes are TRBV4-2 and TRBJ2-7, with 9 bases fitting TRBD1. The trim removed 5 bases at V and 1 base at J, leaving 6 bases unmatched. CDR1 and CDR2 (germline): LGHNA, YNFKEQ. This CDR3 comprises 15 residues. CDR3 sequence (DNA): TGTGCCAGCAGCGGACGACAGGGGGAGTCCTACGAGCAGTACTTC. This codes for CASSGRQGESYEQYF.

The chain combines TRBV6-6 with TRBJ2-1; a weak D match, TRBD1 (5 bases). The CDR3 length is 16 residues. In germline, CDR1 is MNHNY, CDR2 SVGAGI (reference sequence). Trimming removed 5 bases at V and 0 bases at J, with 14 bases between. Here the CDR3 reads CASSPYRQSSYNEQFF. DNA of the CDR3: TGTGCCAGCAGTCCCTACAGGCAGAGCTCCTACAATGAGCAGTTCTTC.

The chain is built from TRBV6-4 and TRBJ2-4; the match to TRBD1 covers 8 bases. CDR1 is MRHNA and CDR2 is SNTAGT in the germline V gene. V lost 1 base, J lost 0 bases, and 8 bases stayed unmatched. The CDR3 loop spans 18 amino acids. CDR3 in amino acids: CASSDWGQAKLAKNIQYF. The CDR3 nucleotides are TGTGCCAGCAGTGACTGGGGACAGGCGAAACTAGCCAAAAACATTCAGTACTTC.

CDR3 in amino acids: CATSGQTGGRSYEQYF. In DNA, the CDR3 is TGTGCCACCAGCGGACAGACAGGGGGCCGCTCCTACGAGCAGTACTTC. The chain uses TRBV15 and TRBJ2-5; 10 bases align to TRBD1. The DNA end is a closer match to TRBJ2-7, so the J assignment may be wrong. The CDR3 contains 16 residues. Germline V lookup: CDR1 LNHNV, CDR2 YYDKDF (reference sequence).

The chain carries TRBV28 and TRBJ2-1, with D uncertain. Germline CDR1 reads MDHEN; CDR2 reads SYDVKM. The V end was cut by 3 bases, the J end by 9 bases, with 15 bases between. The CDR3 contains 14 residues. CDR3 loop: CASSLRDGGREQFF. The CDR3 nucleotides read TGTGCCAGCAGTTTGAGAGACGGTGGTCGTGAGCAGTTCTTC.

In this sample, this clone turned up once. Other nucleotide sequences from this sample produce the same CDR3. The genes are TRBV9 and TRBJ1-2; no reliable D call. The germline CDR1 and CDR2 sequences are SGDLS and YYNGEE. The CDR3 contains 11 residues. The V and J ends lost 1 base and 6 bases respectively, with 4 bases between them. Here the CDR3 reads CASSVNDGYTF. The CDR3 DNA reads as TGTGCCAGCAGCGTAAACGATGGCTACACCTTC. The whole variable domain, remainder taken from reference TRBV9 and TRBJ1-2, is DSGVTQTPKHLITATGQRVTLRCSPRSGDLSVYWYQQSLDQGLQFLIQYYNGEERAKGNILERFSAQQFPDLHSELNLSSLELGDSALYFCASSVNDGYTFGSGTRLTVV.

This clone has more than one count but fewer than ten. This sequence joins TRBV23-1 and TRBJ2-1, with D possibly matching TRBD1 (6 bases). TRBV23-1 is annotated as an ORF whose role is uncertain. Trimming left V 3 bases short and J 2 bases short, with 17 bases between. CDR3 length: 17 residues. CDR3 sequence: CASSHRHRDTAYNEQFF. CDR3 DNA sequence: TGCGCCAGCAGTCATCGCCACCGGGACACCGCCTACAATGAGCAGTTCTTC.

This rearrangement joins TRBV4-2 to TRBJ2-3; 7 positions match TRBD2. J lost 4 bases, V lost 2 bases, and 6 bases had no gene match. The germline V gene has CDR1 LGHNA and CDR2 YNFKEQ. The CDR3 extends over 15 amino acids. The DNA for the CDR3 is TGTGCCAGCAGCCAAACTAGGGAGGGGCCAGATACGCAGTATTTT. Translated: CASSQTREGPDTQYF.

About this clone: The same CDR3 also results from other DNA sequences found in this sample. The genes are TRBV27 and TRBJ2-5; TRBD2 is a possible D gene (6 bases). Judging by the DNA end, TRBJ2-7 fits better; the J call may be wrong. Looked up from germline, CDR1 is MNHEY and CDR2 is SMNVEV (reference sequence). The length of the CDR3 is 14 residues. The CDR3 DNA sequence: TGTGCCAGCAGTTTAACCGGGACTTCCTACGAGCAGTACTTC. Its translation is CASSLTGTSYEQYF.

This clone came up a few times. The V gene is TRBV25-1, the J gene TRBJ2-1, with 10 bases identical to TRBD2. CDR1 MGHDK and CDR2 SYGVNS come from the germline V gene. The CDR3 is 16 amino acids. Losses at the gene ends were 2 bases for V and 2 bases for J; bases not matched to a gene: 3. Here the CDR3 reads CASSEQGLATYNEQFF. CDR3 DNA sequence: TGTGCCAGCAGTGAACAGGGACTAGCGACCTACAATGAGCAGTTCTTC. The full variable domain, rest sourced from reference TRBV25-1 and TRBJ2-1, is EADIYQTPRYLVIGTGKKITLECSQTMGHDKMYWYQQDPGMELHLIHYSYGVNSTEKGDLSSESTVSRIRTEHFPLTLESARPSHTSQYLCASSEQGLATYNEQFFGPGTRLTVL.

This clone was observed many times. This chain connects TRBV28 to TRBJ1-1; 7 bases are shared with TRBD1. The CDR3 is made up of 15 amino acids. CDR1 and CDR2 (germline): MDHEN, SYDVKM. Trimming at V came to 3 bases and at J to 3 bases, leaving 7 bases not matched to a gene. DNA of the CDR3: TGTGCCAGCAGTTTGGCCGAGGGACAGTACACTGAAGCTTTCTTT. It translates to CASSLAEGQYTEAFF.

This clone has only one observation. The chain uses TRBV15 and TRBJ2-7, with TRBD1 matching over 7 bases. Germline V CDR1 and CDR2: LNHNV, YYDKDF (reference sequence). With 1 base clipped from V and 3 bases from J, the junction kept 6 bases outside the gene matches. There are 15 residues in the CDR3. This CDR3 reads CATSRGGQADYEQYF. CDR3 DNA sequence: TGTGCCACCAGCAGAGGTGGACAGGCGGACTACGAGCAGTACTTC.

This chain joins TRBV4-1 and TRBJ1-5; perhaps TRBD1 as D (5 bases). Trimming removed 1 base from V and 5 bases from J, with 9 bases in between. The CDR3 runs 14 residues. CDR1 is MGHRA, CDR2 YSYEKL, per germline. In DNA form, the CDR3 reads TGCGCCAGCAGCCAAGGGTCAGGGTATCAGCCCCAGCATTTT. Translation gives CASSQGSGYQPQHF.

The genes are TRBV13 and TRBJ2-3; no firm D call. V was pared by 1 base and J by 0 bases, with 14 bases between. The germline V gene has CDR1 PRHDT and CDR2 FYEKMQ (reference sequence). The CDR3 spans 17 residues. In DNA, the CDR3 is TGTGCCAGCAGCTTAGCTGCGGAAACAGCTAGCACAGATACGCAGTATTTT. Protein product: CASSLAAETASTDTQYF.

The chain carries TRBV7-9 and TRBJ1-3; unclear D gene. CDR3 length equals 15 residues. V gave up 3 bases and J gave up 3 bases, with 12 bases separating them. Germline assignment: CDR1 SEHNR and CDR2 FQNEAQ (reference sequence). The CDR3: CASSFRYSFGNTIYF. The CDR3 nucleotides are TGTGCCAGCAGCTTCAGGTACAGCTTTGGAAACACCATATATTTT.

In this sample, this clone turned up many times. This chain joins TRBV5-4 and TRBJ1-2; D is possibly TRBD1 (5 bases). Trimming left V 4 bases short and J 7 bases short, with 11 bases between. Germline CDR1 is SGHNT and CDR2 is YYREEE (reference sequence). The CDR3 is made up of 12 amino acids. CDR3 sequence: CASSLGDGGYTF. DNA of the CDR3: TGTGCCAGCAGCCTCGGGGACGGTGGCTACACCTTC.

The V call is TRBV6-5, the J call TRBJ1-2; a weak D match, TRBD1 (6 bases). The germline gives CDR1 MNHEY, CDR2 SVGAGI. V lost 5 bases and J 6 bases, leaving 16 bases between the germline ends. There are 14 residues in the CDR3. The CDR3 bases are TGTGCCAGCAGTCCCGACAGGCTGTACGATGGCTACACCTTC. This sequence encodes CASSPDRLYDGYTF.

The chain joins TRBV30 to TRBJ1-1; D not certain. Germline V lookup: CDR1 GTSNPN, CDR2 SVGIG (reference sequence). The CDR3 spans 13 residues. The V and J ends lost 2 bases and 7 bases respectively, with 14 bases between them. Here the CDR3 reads CAWSQPYSGEAFF. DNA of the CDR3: TGTGCCTGGAGTCAACCCTACTCGGGTGAAGCTTTCTTT.

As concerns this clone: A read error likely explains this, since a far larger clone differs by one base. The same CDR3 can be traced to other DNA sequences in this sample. In DNA, the CDR3 is TGTGCCAGCAGCTTGGGACAGGGTGAAGCTTTCTTT. It encodes CASSLGQGEAFF. This chain links TRBV11-2 with TRBJ1-1, with 9 bases lining up with TRBD1. V trimming: 3 bases; J trimming: 7 bases; junction bases outside the gene matches: 0. The CDR3 is 12 residues long. Germline loops: CDR1 SGHAT, CDR2 FQNNGV.